This entry features one T cell receptor beta chain sequence. Its antigen is not identified. The data were taken from a study of cytomegalovirus exposure and HLA in healthy donors. Regarding the study as a whole: Indistinguishability led to the exclusion of some V segments, TRBV6-2 and TRBV6-3 included.

V trimming: 6 bases; J trimming: 7 bases; junction bases outside the gene matches: 11. Germline V CDR1 and CDR2: GTSNPN, SVGIG (reference sequence). This CDR3 region has 13 residues. The PCR employed 60 Vbeta primers together with 13 Jbeta primers. The protocol was immunoSEQ multiplex PCR, while the TCRdb copy is restricted to in-frame clones and leaves out a portion. The table lists 85,000 to 100,000 clones, 79% of them singletons, with about 3.1% in the top ten. The sequence was collected from a male donor in good health and CMV-seropositive. Sequenced material: PBMCs. This chain uses TRBV30 with TRBJ1-2; 7 bases fit TRBD1. CDR3 DNA: TGTGCCTGCAATTGGGTAGGGGGCGGTGGCTACACCTTC. The encoded protein is CACNWVGGGGYTF. The full variable domain, its missing parts supplied by reference TRBV30 and TRBJ1-2, is SQTIHQWPATLVQPVGSPLSLECTVEGTSNPNLYWYRQAAGRGLQLLFYSVGIGQISSEVPQNLSASRPQDRQFILSSKKLLLSDSGFYLCACNWVGGGGYTFGSGTRLTVV.